This TCR beta chain was sequenced during a study of post-analysis software for immune sequencing data. General study points: Elevated frequency relative to controls characterized several TRBV segments in patients, TRBV5-6, TRBV5-1 and TRBV20-1 among them.

Unique molecular identifiers were carried by the TCR beta cDNA libraries. A single record per CDR3 protein comes from TCRdb applying MiXCR to the PCR reads. The sample lists about 190,000 distinct CDR3 sequences; roughly 28% were seen once. This clonotype was found a few times. Its antigen is as yet unknown. This CDR3 is built from 18 residues. Per the germline V gene, CDR1 is SGHRS and CDR2 is YFSETQ. The V segment lost 1 base and the J segment 0 bases; nucleotides outside the gene matches: 5. The chain recombines TRBV5-1 with TRBJ2-3, with 13 bases fitting TRBD2. Source material: blood. The clonotype originates from a girl aged 2-17 years with multiple sclerosis. Here the CDR3 DNA reads TGCGCCAGCAGCTTGACTAGCGGGGGGGCCAATAGCACAGATACGCAGTATTTT. Its translation: CASSLTSGGANSTDTQYF.